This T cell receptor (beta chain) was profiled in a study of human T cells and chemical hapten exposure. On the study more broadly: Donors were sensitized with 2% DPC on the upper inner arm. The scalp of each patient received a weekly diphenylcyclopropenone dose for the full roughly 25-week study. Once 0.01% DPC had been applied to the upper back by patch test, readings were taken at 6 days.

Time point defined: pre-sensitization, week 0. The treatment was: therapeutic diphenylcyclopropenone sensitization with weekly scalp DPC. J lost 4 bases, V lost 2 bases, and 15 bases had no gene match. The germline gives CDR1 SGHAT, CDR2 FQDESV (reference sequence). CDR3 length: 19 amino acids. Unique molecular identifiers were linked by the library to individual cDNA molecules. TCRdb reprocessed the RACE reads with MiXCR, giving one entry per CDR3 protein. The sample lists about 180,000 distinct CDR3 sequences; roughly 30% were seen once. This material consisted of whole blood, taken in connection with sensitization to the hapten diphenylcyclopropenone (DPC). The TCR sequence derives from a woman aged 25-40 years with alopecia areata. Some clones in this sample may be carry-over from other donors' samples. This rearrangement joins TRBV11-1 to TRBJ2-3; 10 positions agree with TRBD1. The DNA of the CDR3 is TGTGCCAGCAGCTTAAGGTCCGTGGTGGGACAGGGGAAAGCAGATACGCAGTATTTT. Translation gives CASSLRSVVGQGKADTQYF.